This TCR beta chain was identified in a study of T cells in localized non-small cell lung cancer. The data were produced by immunoSEQ multiplex PCR, yet TCRdb's version contains in-frame clones alone and is incomplete. The sample records approximately 65,000 clones, roughly 81% being singletons. The V gene end was trimmed by 2 bases and the J gene end by 2 bases; junction bases not matched to a gene: 9. This CDR3 is built from 16 residues. In germline, CDR1 is WNHNN, CDR2 SYGVQD (reference sequence). The chain is built from TRBV10-1 and TRBJ2-7; 7 bases match TRBD2. The sequence derives from a man aged 40-75 years with stage II lung adenocarcinoma. The material was PBMCs, obtained before any cancer treatment. CDR3 sequence: CASSERREGQTYEQYF. In nucleotides, the CDR3 is TGCGCCAGCAGTGAGCGGAGGGAGGGCCAAACCTACGAGCAGTACTTC.